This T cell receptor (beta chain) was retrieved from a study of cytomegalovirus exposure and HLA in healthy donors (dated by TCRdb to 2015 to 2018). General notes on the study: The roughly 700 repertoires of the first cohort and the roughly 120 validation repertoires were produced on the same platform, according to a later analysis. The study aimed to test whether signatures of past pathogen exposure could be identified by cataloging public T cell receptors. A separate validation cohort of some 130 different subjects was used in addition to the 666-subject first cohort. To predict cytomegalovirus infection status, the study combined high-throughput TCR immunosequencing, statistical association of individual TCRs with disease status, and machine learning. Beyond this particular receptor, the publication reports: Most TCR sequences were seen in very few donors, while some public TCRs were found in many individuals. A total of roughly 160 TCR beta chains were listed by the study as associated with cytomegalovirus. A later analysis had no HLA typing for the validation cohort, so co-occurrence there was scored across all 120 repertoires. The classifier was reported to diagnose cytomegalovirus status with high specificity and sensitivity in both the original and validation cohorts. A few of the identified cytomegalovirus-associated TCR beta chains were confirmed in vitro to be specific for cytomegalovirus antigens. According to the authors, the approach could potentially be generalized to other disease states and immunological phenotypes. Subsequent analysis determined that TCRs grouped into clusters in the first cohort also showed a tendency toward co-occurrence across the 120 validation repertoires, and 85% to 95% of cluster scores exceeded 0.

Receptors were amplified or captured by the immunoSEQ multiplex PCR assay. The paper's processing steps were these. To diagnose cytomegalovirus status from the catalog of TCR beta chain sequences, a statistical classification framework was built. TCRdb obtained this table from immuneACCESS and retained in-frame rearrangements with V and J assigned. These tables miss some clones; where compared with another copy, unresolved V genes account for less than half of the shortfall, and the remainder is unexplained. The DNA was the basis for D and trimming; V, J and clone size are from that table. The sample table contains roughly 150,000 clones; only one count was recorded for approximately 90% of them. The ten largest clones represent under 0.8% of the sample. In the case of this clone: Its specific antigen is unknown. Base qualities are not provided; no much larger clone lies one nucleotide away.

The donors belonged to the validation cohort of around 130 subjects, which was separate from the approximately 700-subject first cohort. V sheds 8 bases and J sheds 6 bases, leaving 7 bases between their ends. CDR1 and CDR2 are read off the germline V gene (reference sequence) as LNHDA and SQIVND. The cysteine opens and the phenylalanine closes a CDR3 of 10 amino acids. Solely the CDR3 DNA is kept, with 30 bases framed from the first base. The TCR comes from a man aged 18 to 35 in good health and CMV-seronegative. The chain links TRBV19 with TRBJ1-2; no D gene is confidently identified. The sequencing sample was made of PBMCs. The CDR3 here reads CASLGDGYTF. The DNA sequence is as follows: TGTGCCAGTCTCGGGGATGGCTACACCTTC. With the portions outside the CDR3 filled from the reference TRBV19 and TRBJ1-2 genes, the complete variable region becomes DGGITQSPKYLFRKEGQNVTLSCEQNLNHDAMYWYRQDPGQGLRLIYYSQIVNDFQKGDIAEGYSVSREKKESFPLTVTSAQKNPTAFYLCASLGDGYTFGSGTRLTVV.